These 5 T cell receptor beta chains came from one sample sequenced in a study of cytomegalovirus exposure and HLA in healthy donors. PCR used 60 Vbeta primers and 13 Jbeta primers. Measured with immunoSEQ multiplex PCR; TCRdb has only the in-frame clones, and not every one. The sample consists of about 160,000 clones, just under 65% of them appearing once. The material sequenced was PBMCs. The receptors were gathered from a woman aged 55-69 years in good health and CMV-seropositive.

This chain uses TRBV6-5 with TRBJ2-7, with TRBD2 matching over 13 bases. The junction had 7 bases not matched to a gene; V was cut back by 6 bases and J by 5 bases. Germline lookup yields CDR1 MNHEY and CDR2 SVGAGI. The CDR3 extends over 15 amino acids. The CDR3: CASRSPGTSGNEQYF. For the CDR3, the DNA is TGTGCCAGCAGGTCCCCCGGGACTAGCGGGAACGAGCAGTACTTC.

This chain joins TRBV28 and TRBJ2-5; weak D call: TRBD2 (6 bases). Between the trimmed V and J ends, which lost 5 bases and 8 bases, there was a span of 12 bases. The CDR3 has 12 residues. Germline CDR1 reads MDHEN; CDR2 reads SYDVKM. CDR3 sequence (DNA): TGTGCCAGCAGTCGGGAGCGGAGTACCCAGTACTTC. Amino acid sequence: CASSRERSTQYF.

The chain links TRBV4-3 to TRBJ2-3; no definite D call. The CDR3 is 14 residues long. Per the germline V gene, CDR1 is LGHNA and CDR2 is YSLEER. Trimming pared 0 bases from V and 9 bases from J, leaving 13 bases between. CDR3 amino acids: CASSQDQKRPTQYF. The CDR3, as DNA: TGCGCCAGCAGCCAAGATCAAAAGCGCCCCACGCAGTATTTT.

The chain joins TRBV7-7 to TRBJ2-3; 10 bases are shared with TRBD1. After removal of 1 base from V and 5 bases from J, the junction contained 0 bases not matched to a gene. Per the germline V gene, CDR1 is SSHAT and CDR2 is FNYEAQ (reference sequence). This CDR3 spans 14 amino acids. CDR3 DNA: TGTGCCAGCAGCTTAGGGGACAGGGGAGATACGCAGTATTTT. Its protein product is CASSLGDRGDTQYF.

This sequence joins TRBV7-6 and TRBJ1-3; D is unclear. Trimming removed 2 bases at V and 0 bases at J, with 11 bases between. This CDR3 comprises 16 residues. Germline V gene sequence: CDR1 SGHVS, CDR2 FNYEAQ. The CDR3: CASSLKFADSGNTIYF. The CDR3 DNA is TGTGCCAGCAGCTTAAAGTTCGCGGACTCTGGAAACACCATATATTTT.